The 32 T cell receptor beta chains given below trace back to one sample, sequenced in a study of shared clonotypes between healthy human individuals. Libraries were prepared by immunoSEQ multiplex PCR; TCRdb keeps only in-frame clonotypes and omits some of them. The sample has 600,000 to 700,000 clones, less than 80% seen once. Sequenced input: memory CD4+ T cells sorted from blood. The subset is: CD45RA-negative fraction. All receptors come from a woman aged 25 to 39 in good health.

The rearrangement uses TRBV7-3 and TRBJ2-5; 7 bases match TRBD2. V trimming: 5 bases; J trimming: 2 bases; junction bases outside the gene matches: 2. The germline V gene has CDR1 SGHTA and CDR2 FQGTGA. This CDR3 is 13 amino acids long. Written as DNA, the CDR3 is TGTGCCAGCAGCAGCGGGAATCAAGAGACCCAGTACTTC. Translated: CASSSGNQETQYF.

The V gene is TRBV11-2, the J gene TRBJ2-7, with 13 bases that match TRBD2. Trimming removed 6 bases from V and 5 bases from J; junction bases left unmatched: 4. CDR3 length: 14 residues. The germline CDR1 and CDR2 sequences are SGHAT and FQNNGV. The CDR3 sequence is CASRGTSGNHEQYF. CDR3 nucleotide sequence: TGTGCCAGCAGGGGGACTAGCGGGAACCACGAGCAGTACTTC.

The J gene is TRBJ1-1, the V gene TRBV7-3; D may be TRBD1 (5 bases). The germline CDR1 and CDR2 sequences are SGHTA and FQGTGA. CDR3 length equals 13 residues. V was cut by 2 bases and J by 2 bases, with 6 bases left in between. As DNA, the CDR3 is TGTGCCAGCAGCTTACAGGGAAACACTGAAGCTTTCTTT. Translation: CASSLQGNTEAFF.

In this sample, this clone turned up many times. V and J are TRBV6-6 and TRBJ2-2; tentative D call: TRBD1 (5 bases). Trimming took off 0 bases at V and 4 bases at J, with 9 bases between the two ends. The CDR3 totals 15 residues. Germline lookup yields CDR1 MNHNY and CDR2 SVGAGI (reference sequence). As DNA, the CDR3 is TGTGCCAGCAGTTACTCTAGACAGTCCACCGGGGAGCTGTTTTTT. Residues: CASSYSRQSTGELFF.

The rearrangement links TRBV15 to TRBJ2-7; D call uncertain. V gave up 1 base and J gave up 3 bases, with 10 bases separating them. This CDR3 contains 14 residues. CDR1 and CDR2 (germline): LNHNV, YYDKDF (reference sequence). In nucleotides, the CDR3 is TGTGCCACCAGCAGAGCGGAGATCCGCTACGAGCAGTACTTC. Amino acid sequence: CATSRAEIRYEQYF.

The chain employs TRBV10-1 and TRBJ2-5, with 10 bases lining up with TRBD2. The trim removed 2 bases at V and 1 base at J, leaving 4 bases unmatched. Germline lookup yields CDR1 WNHNN and CDR2 SYGVQD (reference sequence). CDR3 length equals 16 residues. The DNA of the CDR3 is TGCGCCAGCAGTGAGAGGGCTAGCGGGAGCCAAGAGACCCAGTACTTC. It specifies CASSERASGSQETQYF.

The chain carries TRBV4-1 and TRBJ2-3, with 8 bases fitting TRBD2. Per the germline V gene, CDR1 is MGHRA and CDR2 is YSYEKL. V shed 3 bases and J 3 bases; nucleotides not matched to a gene: 2. CDR3 length: 14 residues. Here the CDR3 reads CASSQLAGTDTQYF. In DNA, the CDR3 is TGCGCCAGCAGCCAGTTAGCGGGAACAGATACGCAGTATTTT.

Turning to this clone: A much larger clone sits a single nucleotide away, making a read error possible. The sample contains more than one DNA sequence encoding this CDR3. The V gene is TRBV29-1, the J gene TRBJ1-1; a possible D gene is TRBD1 (5 bases). The CDR3 runs 13 residues. Germline V CDR1 and CDR2: SQVTM, ANQGSEA. The V gene lost 4 bases and the J gene lost 1 base, with 10 bases spanning the gap. This chain's CDR3 is CSVGRDGNTEAFF. The CDR3 DNA reads TGCAGCGTTGGGCGGGACGGGAACACTGAAGCTTTCTTT.

This clone is a singleton in its sample. The chain couples TRBV27 to TRBJ2-7; TRBD1 matches at 10 bases. The CDR3 is 14 amino acids. CDR1 is MNHEY and CDR2 is SMNVEV in the germline V gene (reference sequence). Trimming took 6 bases from V and 3 from J; bases not matched to a gene: 5. The CDR3 loop is CASSHGQGDYEQYF. DNA of the CDR3: TGTGCCAGCAGCCACGGACAGGGGGACTACGAGCAGTACTTC.

This CDR3 is CASRPGTVSYEQYF. The DNA for the CDR3 is TGTGCCAGCAGGCCCGGGACAGTATCCTACGAGCAGTACTTC. The V and J genes are TRBV6-6 and TRBJ2-7, with TRBD1 matching over 7 bases. The germline V gene encodes CDR1 MNHNY and CDR2 SVGAGI (reference sequence). The V segment lost 6 bases and the J segment 1 base; nucleotides outside the gene matches: 6. This CDR3 has 14 residues.

J is TRBJ2-7 and V is TRBV9, with 7 nucleotides matching TRBD2. With 4 bases clipped from V and 4 bases from J, the junction kept 8 bases outside the gene matches. Germline V CDR1 and CDR2: SGDLS, YYNGEE. The CDR3 covers 14 residues. The CDR3 sequence is CASSRWTSWYEQYF. For the CDR3, the DNA is TGTGCCAGCAGCAGATGGACTAGTTGGTACGAGCAGTACTTC.

This clone turned up a few times. The chain employs TRBV2 and TRBJ1-2; perhaps TRBD1 as D (6 bases). Germline V CDR1 and CDR2: SNHLY, FYNNEI. The CDR3 runs to 15 residues. V was cut by 6 bases and J by 4 bases, with 18 bases left in between. In DNA, the CDR3 is TGTGCCAGCAGGCCAGCGGCAGGGGTTTTCTATGGCTACACCTTC. Amino acid sequence: CASRPAAGVFYGYTF.

This rearrangement joins TRBV7-8 to TRBJ2-1; D remains unclear. The V gene lost 3 bases and the J gene lost 3 bases, with 12 bases spanning the gap. CDR1 is SGHVS, CDR2 FQNEAQ, per germline. The CDR3 sequence is 15 residues long. The CDR3 coding sequence is TGTGCCAGCAGCTTTAGGCCGATCCGCTACAATGAGCAGTTCTTC. Translated: CASSFRPIRYNEQFF.

The chain recombines TRBV27 with TRBJ1-1, with a weak D call TRBD1 (5 bases). The germline V gene has CDR1 MNHEY and CDR2 SMNVEV (reference sequence). Trimming shortened V by 4 bases and J by 3 bases, and 9 bases separated the two germline ends. The CDR3 has 13 residues. CDR3 sequence (DNA): TGTGCCAGCAGTTACCGCAGGGACACTGAAGCTTTCTTT. Protein product: CASSYRRDTEAFF.

The rearrangement joins TRBV15 to TRBJ2-1; no reliable D call. Per the germline V gene, CDR1 is LNHNV and CDR2 is YYDKDF (reference sequence). This CDR3 has 15 residues. V was trimmed by 1 base and J by 0 bases, leaving 7 bases between them. The CDR3 loop is CATSRGDTSYNEQFF. The CDR3 bases are TGTGCCACCAGCAGAGGAGACACCTCCTACAATGAGCAGTTCTTC.

This chain links TRBV19 with TRBJ2-1, with 7 bases aligning to TRBD2. Germline CDR1 and CDR2: LNHDA and SQIVND (reference sequence). The CDR3 loop spans 14 amino acids. J gave up 5 bases and V 5 bases, and 6 bases lay outside the gene matches. CDR3 amino acids: CASSPRLADNEQFF. The CDR3 DNA reads as TGTGCCAGTAGTCCCCGGCTAGCGGACAATGAGCAGTTCTTC.

This clone was recorded only once. The chain employs TRBV4-1 and TRBJ1-2; D unresolved. This CDR3 has 11 amino acids. The V gene's germline CDR1 is MGHRA and CDR2 YSYEKL. V shed 1 base and J shed 11 bases, with 8 bases lying between them. CDR3: CASSQGLWYTF. Here the CDR3 DNA reads TGCGCCAGCAGCCAAGGGTTATGGTACACCTTC.

V and J are TRBV29-1 and TRBJ2-3; D may match TRBD1 or TRBD2 (5 bases each). The CDR3 consists of 15 residues. Germline V lookup: CDR1 SQVTM, CDR2 ANQGSEA. The V gene lost 4 bases and the J gene lost 2 bases, with 16 bases spanning the gap. In nucleotides, the CDR3 is TGCAGCGTTGGTCCCGGGGCCGGCTTCACAGATACGCAGTATTTT. Protein: CSVGPGAGFTDTQYF.

This clone was counted only a few times. The genes are TRBV18 and TRBJ1-5; 7 bases are a match to TRBD1. In germline, CDR1 is KGHSH, CDR2 LQKENI. V gave up 6 bases and J gave up 5 bases; unmatched junction bases: 4. There are 13 residues in the CDR3. Here the CDR3 DNA reads TGTGCCAGCTCCCGGGACAGTTATCAGCCCCAGCATTTT. Encoded protein: CASSRDSYQPQHF. The variable domain in full, completed from reference TRBV18 and TRBJ1-5, reads NAGVMQNPRHLVRRRGQEARLRCSPMKGHSHVYWYRQLPEEGLKFMVYLQKENIIDESGMPKERFSAEFPKEGPSILRIQQVVRGDSAAYFCASSRDSYQPQHFGDGTRLSIL.

The gene calls are TRBV4-1 and TRBJ1-1; D might be TRBD1 (5 bases). CDR3 length equals 15 residues. Trimming removed 2 bases at V and 1 base at J, with 11 bases between. The germline V gene has CDR1 MGHRA and CDR2 YSYEKL. CDR3 sequence (DNA): TGCGCCAGCAGCCAAATGGGTGGGGGGAACACTGAAGCTTTCTTT. This translates into CASSQMGGGNTEAFF.

The rearrangement links TRBV28 to TRBJ2-2; a possible D gene is TRBD1 (6 bases). With 6 bases removed from V and 5 bases from J, the gap between germline ends came to 16 bases. Germline V lookup: CDR1 MDHEN, CDR2 SYDVKM. The CDR3 length is 15 residues. For the CDR3, the DNA is TGTGCCAGCAGCCTTACAGGGTTGTGGACCGGGGAGCTGTTTTTT. This gives the protein CASSLTGLWTGELFF. The whole variable domain, remainder taken from reference TRBV28 and TRBJ2-2, is DVKVTQSSRYLVKRTGEKVFLECVQDMDHENMFWYRQDPGLGLRLIYFSYDVKMKEKGDIPEGYSVSREKKERFSLILESASTNQTSMYLCASSLTGLWTGELFFGEGSRLTVL.

J is TRBJ2-5 and V is TRBV18; 9 positions match TRBD1. The junction had 5 bases not matched to a gene; V was cut back by 4 bases and J by 2 bases. Germline values: CDR1 KGHSH, CDR2 LQKENI. This CDR3 is 15 amino acids long. The CDR3 region has the DNA TGTGCCAGCTCACTTCTGGACAGGGGTCAAGAGACCCAGTACTTC. Translating it yields CASSLLDRGQETQYF.

The chain links TRBV5-1 to TRBJ2-7; 11 positions match TRBD1. Germline lookup yields CDR1 SGHRS and CDR2 YFSETQ. The CDR3 runs 15 residues. The junction had 6 bases not matched to a gene; V was cut back by 3 bases and J by 4 bases. CDR3: CASSWGTGGSYEQYF. CDR3 DNA sequence: TGCGCCAGCAGCTGGGGGACAGGGGGATCGTACGAGCAGTACTTC.

This clone was recorded a few times. The identical CDR3 is also encoded by other nucleotide sequences in the sample. The rearrangement links TRBV5-4 to TRBJ2-5, with 10 positions matching TRBD2. The germline V gene has CDR1 SGHNT and CDR2 YYREEE (reference sequence). This CDR3 spans 15 amino acids. V shed 2 bases and J 2 bases; nucleotides not matched to a gene: 3. CDR3 bases: TGTGCCAGCAGCTTACCTAGCGGGAGTCAAGAGACCCAGTACTTC. Protein: CASSLPSGSQETQYF. The variable domain in full, with the rest retrieved from reference TRBV5-4 and TRBJ2-5, is ETGVTQSPTHLIKTRGQQVTLRCSSQSGHNTVSWYQQALGQGPQFIFQYYREEENGRGNFPPRFSGLQFPNYSSELNVNALELDDSALYLCASSLPSGSQETQYFGPGTRLLVL.

The DNA for the CDR3 is TGTGCCAGCAGCTTAACCCCGGACAGCCAAGAGACCCAGTACTTC. This encodes CASSLTPDSQETQYF. This sequence joins TRBV7-9 and TRBJ2-5; tentatively, D is TRBD1 (6 bases). The CDR3 sequence is 15 residues long. Germline CDR1 is SEHNR and CDR2 is FQNEAQ (reference sequence). Trimming removed 2 bases at V and 1 base at J, with 11 bases between.

CDR3 coding DNA: TGCGCCAGCAGCCAAGAGGGGACGGAAGACTACGAGCAGTACTTC. Translation gives CASSQEGTEDYEQYF. The chain uses TRBV4-1 and TRBJ2-7; possibly TRBD1 or TRBD2 for D (5 bases each). The CDR3 spans 15 residues. The V end was cut by 0 bases, the J end by 3 bases, with 12 bases between. CDR1 and CDR2 (germline): MGHRA, YSYEKL.

The chain couples TRBV7-9 to TRBJ1-5; D is undetermined. Germline assignment: CDR1 SEHNR and CDR2 FQNEAQ (reference sequence). The CDR3 consists of 15 residues. Trimming pared 2 bases from V and 3 bases from J, leaving 11 bases between. The CDR3, as DNA: TGTGCCAGCAGCTTAAGCGTGTGGGACAATCAGCCCCAGCATTTT. The encoded protein is CASSLSVWDNQPQHF.

This clone was counted a few times. Other DNA sequences in the same sample also yield this CDR3. V is TRBV11-3 and J is TRBJ2-5; D call uncertain. This CDR3 is 13 amino acids long. Between the trimmed V and J ends, which lost 2 bases and 2 bases, there was a span of 6 bases. Germline-derived CDR1 and CDR2 are SGHNT and YENEEA. The CDR3 loop reads CASSLTVQETQYF. The CDR3 bases are TGTGCCAGCAGCTTAACGGTACAAGAGACCCAGTACTTC.

V and J are TRBV2 and TRBJ2-5; 8 nucleotides agree with TRBD2. The length of the CDR3 is 14 residues. The V and J ends lost 6 bases and 1 base, in that order; junction bases with no gene match: 4. Per germline, CDR1 SNHLY and CDR2 FYNNEI. CDR3 DNA: TGTGCCAGCAGAGTCACTAGCGGCCAAGAGACCCAGTACTTC. It codes for CASRVTSGQETQYF.

The chain is built from TRBV5-1 and TRBJ2-1, with 15 bases lining up with TRBD2. V lost 3 bases, J lost 2 bases, and 3 bases stayed unmatched. The CDR3 runs to 17 residues. The germline gives CDR1 SGHRS, CDR2 YFSETQ. The CDR3 sequence: CASSWTSGRAPYNEQFF. The DNA for the CDR3 is TGCGCCAGCAGCTGGACTAGCGGGAGGGCCCCCTACAATGAGCAGTTCTTC.

The genes are TRBV15 and TRBJ1-3; a possible D gene is TRBD1 (5 bases). Germline CDR1 is LNHNV and CDR2 is YYDKDF (reference sequence). V gave up 0 bases and J gave up 0 bases, with 9 bases separating them. This CDR3 is 16 amino acids long. The CDR3 nucleotides are TGTGCCACCAGCAGAGATGCAGGGCTCTCTGGAAACACCATATATTTT. Protein sequence: CATSRDAGLSGNTIYF.

This clone was counted once. The chain is built from TRBV5-1 and TRBJ1-1; D call uncertain. Trimming stripped 0 bases from V and 7 bases from J, with 16 bases between. The CDR3 has 15 residues. The germline gives CDR1 SGHRS, CDR2 YFSETQ. CDR3 sequence: CASSLGGGVTIEAFF. CDR3 bases: TGCGCCAGCAGCTTGGGAGGCGGGGTTACCATTGAAGCTTTCTTT.